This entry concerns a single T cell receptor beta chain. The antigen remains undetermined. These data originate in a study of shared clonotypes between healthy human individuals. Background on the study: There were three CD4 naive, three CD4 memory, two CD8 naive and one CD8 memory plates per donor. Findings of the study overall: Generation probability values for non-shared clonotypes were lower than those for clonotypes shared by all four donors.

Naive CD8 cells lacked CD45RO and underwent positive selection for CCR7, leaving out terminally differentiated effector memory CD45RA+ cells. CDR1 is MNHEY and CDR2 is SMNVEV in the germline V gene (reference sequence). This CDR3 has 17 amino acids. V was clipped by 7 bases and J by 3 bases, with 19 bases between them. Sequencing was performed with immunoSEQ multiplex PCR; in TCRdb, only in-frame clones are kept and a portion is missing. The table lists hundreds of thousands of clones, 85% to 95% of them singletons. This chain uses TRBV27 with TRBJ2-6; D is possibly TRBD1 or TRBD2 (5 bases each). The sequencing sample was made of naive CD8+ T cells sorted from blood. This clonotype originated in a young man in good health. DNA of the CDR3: TGTGCCAGCACTGGTGATCTCAGGGAGCATGGGGCCAACGTCCTGACTTTC. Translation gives CASTGDLREHGANVLTF.